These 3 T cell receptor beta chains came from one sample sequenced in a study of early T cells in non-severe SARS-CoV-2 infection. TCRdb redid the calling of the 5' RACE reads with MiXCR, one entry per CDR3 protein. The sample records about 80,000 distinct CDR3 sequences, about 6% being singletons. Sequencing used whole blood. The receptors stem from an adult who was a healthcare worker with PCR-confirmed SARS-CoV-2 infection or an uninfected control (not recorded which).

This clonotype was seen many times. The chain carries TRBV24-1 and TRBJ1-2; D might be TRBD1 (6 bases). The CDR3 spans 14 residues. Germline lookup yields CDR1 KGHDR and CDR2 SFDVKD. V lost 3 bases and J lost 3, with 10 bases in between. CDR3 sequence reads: CATSDATGYYGYTF. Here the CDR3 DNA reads TGTGCCACCAGTGATGCAACAGGGTACTATGGCTACACCTTC.

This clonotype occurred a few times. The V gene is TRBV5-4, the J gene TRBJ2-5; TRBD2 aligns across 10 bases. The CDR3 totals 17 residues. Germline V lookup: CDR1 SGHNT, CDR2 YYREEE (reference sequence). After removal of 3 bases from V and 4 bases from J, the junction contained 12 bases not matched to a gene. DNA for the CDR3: TGTGCCAGCAGCTCTATAGCGGGAGGAGTGTTTGGAGAGACCCAGTACTTC. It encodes CASSSIAGGVFGETQYF.

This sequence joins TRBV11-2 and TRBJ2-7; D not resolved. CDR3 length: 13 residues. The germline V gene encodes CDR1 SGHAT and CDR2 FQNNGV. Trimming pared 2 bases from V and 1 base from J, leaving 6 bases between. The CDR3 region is CASSLLGSYEQYF. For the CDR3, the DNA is TGTGCCAGCAGCTTACTAGGGTCCTACGAGCAGTACTTC.